The 18 T cell receptor beta chains presented below share a single source sample, sequenced in a study of shared clonotypes between healthy human individuals. Produced via immunoSEQ multiplex PCR; TCRdb's table is partial and in-frame only. This sample yields roughly 2.2 million clones, of which less than 95% are seen a single time; around 0.38% belongs to the top ten. The source material was naive CD4+ T cells from PBMCs. Documented subset: CD45RA+ positively selected. Source of these receptors: a man aged 18 to 29 in good health. Some clones in this sample may be carry-over from other donors' samples.

The chain is built from TRBV27 and TRBJ2-7; D might be TRBD1 (6 bases). Germline CDR1 reads MNHEY; CDR2 reads SMNVEV (reference sequence). Trimming cost V 8 bases and J 4 bases, with 21 bases left between them. This CDR3 is 15 amino acids long. Here the CDR3 DNA reads TGTGCCAGCGGATTGACATGGGGGCCGTTTTACGAGCAGTACTTC. This codes for CASGLTWGPFYEQYF.

The chain combines TRBV2 with TRBJ1-5; 9 bases line up with TRBD1. Germline values: CDR1 SNHLY, CDR2 FYNNEI. After removal of 10 bases from V and 1 base from J, the junction contained 5 bases not matched to a gene. The CDR3 sequence is 14 residues long. The DNA of the CDR3 is TGTGCCACCTCCGACAGGGGGAGCAATCAGCCCCAGCATTTT. It specifies CATSDRGSNQPQHF.

This clone was detected once. The chain carries TRBV23-1 and TRBJ1-1; 7 bases are a match to TRBD1. TRBV23-1 is an ORF, with its function uncertain. The CDR3 is 16 amino acids. With 5 bases clipped from V and 5 bases from J, the junction kept 14 bases outside the gene matches. This CDR3 is CASSSGTVRRETEAFF. CDR3 coding DNA: TGCGCCAGCAGTTCCGGGACAGTGAGGCGGGAGACTGAAGCTTTCTTT.

This clone is a singleton in its sample. This chain uses TRBV30 with TRBJ1-3; D not certain. Trimming pared 2 bases from V and 0 bases from J, leaving 8 bases between. The CDR3 is 14 residues long. Germline CDR1 is GTSNPN and CDR2 is SVGIG (reference sequence). Written as DNA, the CDR3 is TGTGCCTGGAGTCGAGGGAACTCTGGAAACACCATATATTTT. Translated, it gives CAWSRGNSGNTIYF. Variable domain in full (rest from reference TRBV30 and TRBJ1-3): SQTIHQWPATLVQPVGSPLSLECTVEGTSNPNLYWYRQAAGRGLQLLFYSVGIGQISSEVPQNLSASRPQDRQFILSSKKLLLSDSGFYLCAWSRGNSGNTIYFGEGSWLTVV.

The rearrangement links TRBV28 to TRBJ1-3; no definite D call. CDR3 length: 12 residues. Looked up from germline, CDR1 is MDHEN and CDR2 is SYDVKM. Trimming cost V 5 bases and J 4 bases, with 6 bases left between them. The CDR3 sequence: CASSEKGNTIYF. The CDR3 bases are TGTGCCAGCAGTGAAAAGGGAAACACCATATATTTT.

To note about this clone: Other DNA sequences in the same sample also yield this CDR3. The chain joins TRBV28 to TRBJ1-1; no firm D call. CDR1 and CDR2 (germline): MDHEN, SYDVKM. CDR3 length: 12 amino acids. The V end lost 3 bases, the J end lost 1 base, and 3 bases lay between the germline ends. The CDR3, as DNA: TGTGCCAGCAGTTTCTCGAACACTGAAGCTTTCTTT. Its translation is CASSFSNTEAFF.

The rearrangement joins TRBV29-1 to TRBJ1-3; D gene ambiguous. The CDR3 loop spans 14 amino acids. The V and J ends lost 0 bases and 0 bases respectively, with 6 bases between them. Germline V lookup: CDR1 SQVTM, CDR2 ANQGSEA. CDR3 nucleotide sequence: TGCAGCGTTGAAGAGTGGGGCTCTGGAAACACCATATATTTT. Encoded protein: CSVEEWGSGNTIYF.

The chain uses TRBV9 and TRBJ1-3; 7 bases fit TRBD1. This CDR3 is built from 15 residues. Germline V gene data show CDR1 as SGDLS and CDR2 as YYNGEE. V lost 2 bases, J lost 0 bases, and 2 bases stayed unmatched. The CDR3 here is CASSVGDSSGNTIYF. In DNA, the CDR3 is TGTGCCAGCAGCGTGGGGGACAGCTCTGGAAACACCATATATTTT.

This clone occurred once. The chain employs TRBV28 and TRBJ2-7; the D is unclear. The CDR3 runs to 12 residues. V shed 6 bases and J shed 6 bases, with 12 bases lying between them. Germline assignment: CDR1 MDHEN and CDR2 SYDVKM. The CDR3 region has the DNA TGTGCCAGCAGCGACCAACATGGCGAGCAGTACTTC. Translated, it gives CASSDQHGEQYF.

The chain carries TRBV27 and TRBJ2-5; tentative D call: TRBD2 (7 bases). The V and J ends lost 2 bases and 0 bases respectively, with 19 bases between them. Germline CDR1 reads MNHEY; CDR2 reads SMNVEV (reference sequence). The CDR3 runs to 18 residues. This CDR3 is CASSLGKGGVVYQETQYF. In DNA form, the CDR3 reads TGTGCCAGCAGTTTAGGGAAAGGGGGGGTGGTCTACCAAGAGACCCAGTACTTC.

CDR3 in amino acids: CASSLSGSTYEQYF. CDR3 in DNA: TGCGCCAGCAGCTTATCCGGGTCGACCTACGAGCAGTACTTC. This rearrangement joins TRBV5-1 to TRBJ2-7; D gene uncertain. The CDR3 sequence is 14 residues long. Looked up from germline, CDR1 is SGHRS and CDR2 is YFSETQ. Trimming left V 2 bases short and J 2 bases short, with 11 bases between. The full variable domain, with the rest looked up from reference TRBV5-1 and TRBJ2-7, is KAGVTQTPRYLIKTRGQQVTLSCSPISGHRSVSWYQQTPGQGLQFLFEYFSETQRNKGNFPGRFSGRQFSNSRSEMNVSTLELGDSALYLCASSLSGSTYEQYFGPGTRLTVT.

V is TRBV28 and J is TRBJ1-4; D ambiguous. The CDR3 loop spans 11 amino acids. Germline V gene data show CDR1 as MDHEN and CDR2 as SYDVKM. CDR3 in DNA: TGTGCGGGAGCAACTAATGAAAAACTGTTTTTT. Its protein product is CAGATNEKLFF.

The rearrangement joins TRBV7-2 to TRBJ2-5; D is uncertain. Germline values: CDR1 SGHTA, CDR2 FQGNSA. CDR3 length: 13 residues. V was cut by 5 bases and J by 5 bases, with 12 bases left in between. The CDR3, as DNA: TGTGCCAGCAGCCCCCGGCCCCTTGAGACCCAGTACTTC. This encodes CASSPRPLETQYF.

The V call is TRBV25-1, the J call TRBJ1-4; TRBD1 matches 11 bases. Germline V lookup: CDR1 MGHDK, CDR2 SYGVNS. The CDR3 is made up of 15 amino acids. V was clipped by 1 base and J by 7 bases; unmatched bases: 2. CDR3 residues: CASSELGTGGEKLFF. DNA for the CDR3: TGTGCCAGCAGTGAATTAGGGACAGGGGGTGAAAAACTGTTTTTT.

This sequence joins TRBV6-1 and TRBJ1-2; 7 bases are a match to TRBD1. J gave up 3 bases and V 4 bases, and 5 bases lay outside the gene matches. CDR1 is MNHNS and CDR2 is SASEGT in the germline V gene. The CDR3 is 14 amino acids. The CDR3 region has the DNA TGTGCCAGCAGTGGGACAGGAGTACACTATGGCTACACCTTC. Encoded protein: CASSGTGVHYGYTF.

V usage is TRBV6-5 and J usage is TRBJ1-4, with D unresolved. Looked up from germline, CDR1 is MNHEY and CDR2 is SVGAGI. V was cut by 2 bases and J by 0 bases, with 10 bases left in between. The CDR3 has 16 amino acids. CDR3: CASSYTIHATNEKLFF. The CDR3 region has the DNA TGTGCCAGCAGTTACACAATACACGCAACTAATGAAAAACTGTTTTTT.

The rearrangement uses TRBV11-2 and TRBJ2-1; 8 bases line up with TRBD2. J lost 7 bases, V lost 6 bases, and 11 bases had no gene match. The germline V gene has CDR1 SGHAT and CDR2 FQNNGV. This CDR3 comprises 15 residues. The CDR3 DNA follows: TGTGCCAGCAGTGCCGGGACTCGGGAGGGGAATGAGCAGTTCTTC. Its protein product is CASSAGTREGNEQFF.

The V gene is TRBV27, the J gene TRBJ2-7; 10 bases map to TRBD1. The trim removed 3 bases at V and 7 bases at J, leaving 3 bases unmatched. CDR1 is MNHEY and CDR2 is SMNVEV in the germline V gene (reference sequence). This CDR3 is built from 13 residues. The CDR3 DNA reads TGTGCCAGCAGTTTGACAGGGGGCGCGGAGCAGTACTTC. This encodes CASSLTGGAEQYF.